This T cell receptor beta chain stems from a study of T cell responses to AZD1222 COVID-19 vaccine. This clone occurred once. What it recognizes is unknown. Using immunoSEQ multiplex PCR, the repertoire was profiled, and TCRdb retains in-frame clones only, with some absent. The table lists about 120,000 clones, more than 85% of them singletons. CDR1 is MNHEY and CDR2 is SVGEGT in the germline V gene. The CDR3 contains 16 residues. The V and J ends lost 2 bases and 0 bases respectively, with 14 bases between them. Study results and caveats: Recipients of two AZD1222 doses showed rising Spike-specific TCR breadth and depth. The donor cohort was predominantly white British with a female majority, and clonal diversity may have been underestimated. Spike-wide vaccine-associated CD4 TCRs dominated at 160-218 and 743-854.

The rearrangement links TRBV6-2 or TRBV6-3 to TRBJ2-7; D not certain. Specimen: peripheral blood, collected on day 0 of AZD1222 vaccination. The sequence came from an adult in good health. The chain's CDR3 is CASSYAVAVVSYEQYF. CDR3 DNA: TGTGCCAGCAGTTACGCGGTGGCGGTGGTCTCCTACGAGCAGTACTTC.